Each of the 18 T cell receptor beta chains below was sequenced from the same sample in a study of glioma-infiltrating T cells. TCR alpha and beta CDR3 regions were amplified from RNA using iRepertoire nested multiplex PCR. Using its own MiXCR run on the multiplex PCR reads, TCRdb lists one record per CDR3 protein. The data hold roughly 200,000 distinct CDR3 sequences, with over 40% observed a single time. Sequenced: glioma tissue, nonneoplastic brain tissue, or PBMCs (not recorded which). Source of these receptors: a human donor with low-grade glioma or glioblastoma, undergoing nonglioma brain surgery, or in good health (not recorded which).

Many counts were recorded for this clonotype. The rearrangement uses TRBV15 and TRBJ2-1; D might be TRBD2 (6 bases). Per germline, CDR1 LNHNV and CDR2 YYDKDF (reference sequence). This CDR3 contains 14 residues. Trimming took off 1 base at V and 7 bases at J, with 11 bases between the two ends. DNA for the CDR3: TGTGCCACCAGCAGAGCGGGAGATGTAAATGAGCAGTTCTTC. Its translation: CATSRAGDVNEQFF. The variable domain in full, with the rest retrieved from reference TRBV15 and TRBJ2-1, is DAMVIQNPRYQVTQFGKPVTLSCSQTLNHNVMYWYQQKSSQAPKLLFHYYDKDFNNEADTPDNFQSRRPNTSFCFLDIRSPGLGDTAMYLCATSRAGDVNEQFFGPGTRLTVL.

There are many counts of this clonotype. The chain is built from TRBV2 and TRBJ2-1; no firm D call. V dropped 7 bases and J dropped 10 bases, with 17 bases sitting between them. Per the germline V gene, CDR1 is SNHLY and CDR2 is FYNNEI. There are 13 residues in the CDR3. The CDR3 DNA follows: TGTGCCAGCAATGAGGACGTTCTATCGGAGCAGTTCTTC. As protein: CASNEDVLSEQFF.

This clonotype was seen at least ten times. The genes are TRBV28 and TRBJ2-1, with D hard to call. Germline CDR1 and CDR2: MDHEN and SYDVKM. The CDR3 is 12 residues long. V lost 5 bases, J lost 7 bases, and 9 bases lay in between. DNA for the CDR3: TGTGCCAGCAGTGTTTGGGGAAATGAGCAGTTCTTC. Translation gives CASSVWGNEQFF.

This clonotype was found a few times. In this CDR3 the conserved last residue, phenylalanine or tryptophan, is missing, so a read error is likely. The DNA is left out, because the CDR3 cannot be placed on it with certainty; the CDR3 is given as TCRdb lists it. The chain joins TRBV20-1 to TRBJ1-1; no DNA check was done on the table's D call, TRBD1. Germline CDR1 reads DFQATT; CDR2 reads SNEGSKA (reference sequence). The CDR3 is 17 residues long, ends included. CDR3 sequence: CSAFSGGGATRGTEALL.

As for this clonotype: This could be a read error, since a much larger clone is one nucleotide away. J is TRBJ1-6 and V is TRBV12-3 or TRBV12-4; D is undetermined. The CDR3 has 14 residues. CDR3 sequence (DNA): TGTGCCAGCAGATTCATGGCGGATAATTCACACCTCCACTTT. As protein: CASRFMADNSHLHF.

Worth noting for this clonotype: A much larger clone lies a single base off, so this may be a read error. The rearrangement uses TRBV28 and TRBJ2-1, with D possibly matching TRBD1 (6 bases). Trimming left V 6 bases short and J 10 bases short, with 22 bases between. The CDR3 runs 15 residues. The germline CDR1 and CDR2 sequences are MDHEN and SYDVKM. The CDR3 region has the DNA TGTGCCAGCAGCTGGGACACGGATGGATCCTACGAGCAGTTCTTC. It is translated as CASSWDTDGSYEQFF.

Only one count was recorded for this clonotype. The chain recombines TRBV29-1 with TRBJ1-1, with TRBD1 as a possible D gene (5 bases). Trimming pared 5 bases from V and 3 bases from J, leaving 13 bases between. CDR3 size: 13 residues. CDR1 and CDR2 (germline): SQVTM, ANQGSEA. CDR3 DNA sequence: TGCAGCGTTACCAAACAGGCGGACACTGAAGCTTTCTTT. Translating it yields CSVTKQADTEAFF.

This clonotype was detected a few times. The CDR3 loop is CASCETDTQYF. As DNA, the CDR3 is TGCGCCAGCTGCGAGACAGATACGCAGTATTTT. The V gene is TRBV4-1, the J gene TRBJ2-3; D ambiguous. Trimming stripped 8 bases from V and 3 bases from J, with 6 bases between. CDR1 is MGHRA, CDR2 YSYEKL, per germline. CDR3 length: 11 residues.

The chain joins TRBV4-3 to TRBJ2-1; TRBD2 matches at 16 bases. Per the germline V gene, CDR1 is LGHNA and CDR2 is YSLEER. J was trimmed by 10 bases and V by 8 bases; bases with no gene match: 5. The CDR3 loop spans 14 amino acids. CDR3 loop: CASGGTSGREEQFF. CDR3 bases: TGCGCCAGCGGGGGGACTAGCGGGAGGGAGGAGCAGTTCTTC.

This chain connects TRBV12-3 or TRBV12-4 to TRBJ1-2, with TRBD1 matching 8 bases. The CDR3 consists of 14 residues. Losses at the gene ends were 6 bases for V and 2 bases for J; bases not matched to a gene: 5. The CDR3 DNA follows: TGTGCCAGCAGCGACAGGGGAGGGAACTATGGCTACACCTTC. This gives the protein CASSDRGGNYGYTF.

This clonotype was detected only once. The CDR3 end shows no conserved phenylalanine or tryptophan, and so a read error is likely. The chain is built from TRBV20-1 and TRBJ1-2; D unclear. CDR1 is DFQATT, CDR2 SNEGSKA, per germline (reference sequence). This CDR3 region has 11 residues. Trimming took off 7 bases at V and 6 bases at J, with 12 bases between the two ends. CDR3 loop: CSGRERDGYTS. The CDR3 DNA reads as TGCAGTGGTAGGGAACGCGATGGCTACACCTCC.

This clonotype has more than one count but fewer than ten. The chain is built from TRBV12-3 or TRBV12-4 and TRBJ2-1; D gene unclear. The CDR3 extends over 13 amino acids. With 9 bases removed from V and 4 bases from J, the gap between germline ends came to 13 bases. This CDR3 is CASQQDRYNEQFF. CDR3 bases: TGTGCCAGTCAGCAGGACCGTTACAATGAGCAGTTCTTC.

This clonotype was counted many times. The V and J genes are TRBV27 and TRBJ1-1; 7 bases align to TRBD1. CDR3 size: 13 residues. V lost 5 bases to trimming and J lost 8 bases; unmatched junction nucleotides: 8. CDR1 is MNHEY, CDR2 SMNVEV, per germline (reference sequence). Here the CDR3 reads CASSHRTGSEAFF. The CDR3 DNA is TGTGCCAGCAGTCATCGGACAGGCTCGGAAGCTTTCTTT.

This clonotype was detected a few times. A much bigger clone sits one base away, suggesting this may be a read error. The J gene is TRBJ2-7, the V gene TRBV6-1, with D perhaps being TRBD1 or TRBD2 (5 bases each). V lost 0 bases, J lost 7 bases, and 16 bases lay in between. CDR1 is MNHNS, CDR2 SASEGT, per germline. The length of the CDR3 is 15 residues. The CDR3 coding sequence is TGTGCCAGCAGTGAAGCCGCTTTGAGGGGAGAGGAGCAGTACTTC. Protein product: CASSEAALRGEEQYF.

The sample holds many counts of this clonotype. The chain joins TRBV6-1 to TRBJ2-7, with a tentative D call TRBD1 (5 bases). V lost 7 bases and J lost 2, with 9 bases in between. There are 12 residues in the CDR3. The V gene's germline CDR1 is MNHNS and CDR2 SASEGT. The CDR3 loop is CASKQAAYEQYF. The CDR3 region has the DNA TGTGCCAGCAAACAGGCCGCCTACGAGCAGTACTTC.

About this clonotype: At one of its ends the junction is not consistent with the germline gene, which may arise from a read error. The rearrangement uses TRBV6-6 and TRBJ2-1, with D possibly matching TRBD2 (6 bases). This CDR3 is 15 amino acids long. Germline V gene lookup returns CDR1 MNHNY and CDR2 SVGAGI (reference sequence). CDR3 sequence (DNA): TGTGTCAGCAGTTACAAGGGAGGCTCCTACAATGAGCAGTTCTTC. Translated: CVSSYKGGSYNEQFF.

This clonotype appeared many times. The gene calls are TRBV2 and TRBJ1-2; 11 nucleotides match TRBD1. V lost 1 base and J lost 6; bases outside the gene matches: 4. Germline V gives CDR1 SNHLY, CDR2 FYNNEI. This CDR3 has 15 amino acids. The CDR3 DNA sequence: TGTGCCAGCAGTGAAGGGACAGGGGGCGCCCATGGCTACACCTTC. Its translation is CASSEGTGGAHGYTF.

This clonotype turned up a few times. The rearrangement joins TRBV5-6 to TRBJ2-7, with D possibly being TRBD2 (6 bases). CDR1 is SGHDT, CDR2 YYEEEE, per germline. The CDR3 loop spans 14 amino acids. V shed 0 bases and J shed 6 bases, with 13 bases lying between them. The CDR3 DNA is TGTGCCAGCAGCTTGGCCGGGAGTTGGGGCGAGCAGTACTTC. Its translation is CASSLAGSWGEQYF.